This TCR beta chain was captured in a study of blood T cell repertoires in COVID-19. Study in general: Sources were T cells, B-cell-depleted T cells, or PBMCs; the material itself was cDNA or gDNA.

Recovered participants had two consecutive negative NP/OP PCR tests, healthcare professional clearance, or symptom resolution. Generated by immunoSEQ multiplex PCR, the TCRdb table keeps only in-frame clones and is missing some. The sample yields some 500,000 clones, roughly 88% seen once. CDR1 SGHDT and CDR2 YYEEEE come from the germline V gene. The germline V and J ends were trimmed by 4 bases and 0 bases, with 11 bases remaining between them. The CDR3 is 14 residues long. The chain combines TRBV5-6 with TRBJ2-7; possible D gene TRBD2, 5 bases. The specimen sequenced was PBMCs or T cells enriched from blood (not recorded which). The TCR comes from a woman aged 40 to 55 who had recovered from COVID-19. The CDR3 DNA sequence: TGTGCCAGCAGCCCCGACTATAGCTCCTACGAGCAGTACTTC. This gives the protein CASSPDYSSYEQYF.